This T cell receptor (beta chain) was captured by sequencing in a study of identical twins. Study conclusions and caveats: Models underpredicted monozygotic twin sharing of out-of-frame TCR alpha.

Healthy Caucasian individuals made up all the donors. A single record per CDR3 protein comes from TCRdb applying MiXCR to the 5' RACE reads. The data hold roughly 250,000 distinct CDR3 sequences, with around 15% observed a single time. V was pared by 4 bases and J by 6 bases, with 10 bases of the junction left unmatched. The CDR3 totals 14 residues. Germline lookup yields CDR1 SGHDT and CDR2 YYEEEE. This clonotype occurred a few times. Antigen: not known. Material: memory (CD45RO+) T cells sorted from blood. The rearrangement joins TRBV5-6 to TRBJ2-7; 7 nucleotides line up with TRBD2. The clonotype was recovered from a woman younger than 35 in good health. CDR3: CASSLPDWGGEQYF. The CDR3 nucleotides are TGTGCCAGCAGCCTGCCCGATTGGGGGGGCGAGCAGTACTTC.